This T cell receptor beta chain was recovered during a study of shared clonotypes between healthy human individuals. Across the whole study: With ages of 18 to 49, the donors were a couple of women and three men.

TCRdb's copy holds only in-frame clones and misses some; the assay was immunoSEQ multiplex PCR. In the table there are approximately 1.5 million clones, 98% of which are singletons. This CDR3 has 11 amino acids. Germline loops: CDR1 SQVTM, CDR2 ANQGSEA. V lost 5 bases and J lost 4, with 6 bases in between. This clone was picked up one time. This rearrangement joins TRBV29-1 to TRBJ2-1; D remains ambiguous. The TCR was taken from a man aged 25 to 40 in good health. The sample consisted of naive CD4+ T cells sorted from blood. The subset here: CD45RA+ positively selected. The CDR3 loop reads CSVSQYNEQFF. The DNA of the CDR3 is TGCAGCGTTTCGCAGTACAATGAGCAGTTCTTC.